Listed below are T cell receptor beta chains from one sample, sequenced in a study of blood T cells in healthy people across ages. TCRdb called the 5' RACE reads again in MiXCR, with one record for every CDR3 protein. Counted here are about 1.7 million distinct CDR3 sequences, under 30% occurring once; the ten biggest clones make up roughly 8.2%. Sequencing used blood. Every receptor here comes from a woman aged 30 to 39 in good health. Each CDR3 is given with its conserved first and last residue. The D gene is left open where the match is weak. The size of a clone is reported for some rows only, either as once, few or many, or as a class for expanded clones.

v_call	cdr3_length	clone_size	j_call	d_call	cdr3_aa	cdr3_nt
TRBV7-9	15	once	TRBJ2-7	TRBD1	CASSNYGTGSYEQYF	TGTGCCAGCAGCAATTACGGGACAGGGAGCTACGAGCAGTACTTC
TRBV7-2	16	few	TRBJ2-7	TRBD1	CASSLATQGASYEQYF	TGTGCCAGCAGCTTAGCAACCCAGGGGGCATCCTACGAGCAGTACTTC
TRBV12-3/TRBV12-4	13	few	TRBJ1-6	-	CASHKGENSPLHF	TGTGCCAGCCATAAGGGTGAAAATTCACCCCTCCACTTT
TRBV18	15	few	TRBJ2-3	TRBD1	CASTTQGEFADTQYF	TGTGCCAGCACCACACAGGGGGAATTCGCAGATACGCAGTATTTT
TRBV6-6	15	few	TRBJ2-4	-	CASSYLGEAKNIQYF	TGTGCCAGCAGTTACCTGGGGGAAGCCAAAAACATTCAGTACTTC
TRBV18	19	few	TRBJ2-5	-	CASSPLPVLDGIKGETQYF	TGTGCCAGCTCACCGTTACCGGTACTGGATGGTATAAAGGGGGAGACCCAGTACTTC
TRBV10-3	13	many	TRBJ2-7	-	CAISRPGGYEQYF	TGTGCCATCAGCCGCCCCGGGGGCTACGAGCAGTACTTC
TRBV10-3	13	few	TRBJ1-2	TRBD1	CAITGTGRDGYTF	TGTGCCATCACTGGGACAGGGCGTGATGGCTACACCTTC
TRBV5-5	13	few	TRBJ1-1	-	CASSFGDDTEAFF	TGTGCCAGCAGCTTCGGGGACGACACTGAAGCTTTCTTT
TRBV5-1	14	once	TRBJ1-2	-	CASSAGTTRQGYTF	TGCGCCAGCAGCGCTGGGACCACTCGACAGGGCTACACCTTC
TRBV20-1	13	few	TRBJ2-3	-	CSASNNGGNTQYF	TGCAGTGCTAGTAATAACGGAGGGAATACGCAGTATTTT
TRBV19	15	-	TRBJ2-1	-	CASSIWGRGQDEQFF	TGTGCCAGTAGTATCTGGGGAAGGGGTCAGGATGAGCAGTTCTTC
TRBV7-9	16	-	TRBJ2-1	-	CASSLGTISTYNEQFF	TGTGCCAGCTCGCTAGGGACAATCTCCACCTACAATGAGCAGTTCTTC
TRBV29-1	16	-	TRBJ2-2	-	CSALTGRGINTGELFF	TGCAGCGCCCTTACGGGACGGGGCATCAACACCGGGGAGCTGTTTTTT
TRBV10-3	13	many	TRBJ2-5	-	CAISDMGAETQYF	TGTGCCATCAGTGATATGGGGGCAGAGACCCAGTACTTC
TRBV7-9	14	-	TRBJ2-7	-	CASSLLDRGGEQYF	TGTGCCAGCAGCTTACTGGACAGAGGTGGCGAGCAGTACTTC
TRBV5-1	15	-	TRBJ2-2	TRBD1	CASSSGQAITGELFF	TGCGCCAGCAGCTCGGGACAGGCAATTACCGGGGAGCTGTTTTTT
TRBV10-3	14	many	TRBJ2-7	TRBD1	CAISESTGGYEQYF	TGTGCCATCAGTGAGTCGACAGGGGGCTACGAGCAGTACTTC
TRBV6-1	15	-	TRBJ2-7	-	CASSEAEDSSYEQYF	TGTGCCAGCAGTGAAGCAGAGGATTCCTCCTACGAGCAGTACTTC
TRBV12-3/TRBV12-4	15	few	TRBJ2-1	-	CASSSWDRGEDEQFF	TGTGCCAGCAGTTCATGGGACCGGGGAGAGGATGAGCAGTTCTTC
TRBV7-2	12	many	TRBJ1-2	-	CASSFATDGYTF	TGTGCCAGCAGCTTCGCGACAGACGGCTACACCTTC
TRBV7-6	13	-	TRBJ2-5	-	CASSLAGGIAQYF	TGTGCCAGCAGCTTAGCTGGAGGGATCGCGCAGTACTTC
TRBV20-1	14	few	TRBJ2-1	TRBD2	CAPKRTSGDNEQFF	TGCGCCCCTAAGAGGACTAGCGGAGACAATGAGCAGTTCTTC
TRBV2	15	-	TRBJ2-4	-	CASSSRAMAKNIRYF	TGTGCCAGCAGCTCAAGGGCGATGGCCAAAAACATTCGGTACTTC
TRBV12-3/TRBV12-4	14	many	TRBJ2-7	TRBD1	CASRSRDRGYEQYF	TGTGCCAGCAGGTCCCGGGACAGGGGGTACGAGCAGTACTTC
TRBV7-2	15	-	TRBJ2-1	TRBD2	CASSLTSGIPGEQFF	TGTGCCAGCAGCCTGACTAGCGGGATCCCGGGGGAGCAGTTCTTC